A selection of T cell receptor beta chains follows, all from one sample in a study of post-analysis software for immune sequencing data. TCRdb passed the PCR reads through MiXCR, listing each CDR3 protein once. The table records 450,000 to 700,000 distinct CDR3 sequences, 40% to 50% of them present only once. The sequencing input was blood. All receptors come from a girl aged 5-17 years with multiple sclerosis. The CDR3 runs from the conserved cysteine through the conserved F or W. A D gene is named only where the DNA matches it firmly. Clone size is shown for a subset of rows, as once, few, many or a class of expanded clone.

v_gene	j_gene	d_gene	abundance	CDR3aa	CDR3nt
TRBV5-1	TRBJ2-3	-	-	CASSTEWGRPRGDTQYF	TGCGCCAGCAGCACGGAGTGGGGGAGGCCCCGTGGAGATACGCAGTATTTT
TRBV20-1	TRBJ2-7	-	-	CSARAGRGRGEQYF	TGCAGTGCTAGGGCGGGGAGGGGGCGCGGCGAGCAGTACTTC
TRBV20-1	TRBJ2-3	TRBD2	few	CSARSGGEGTDTQYF	TGCAGTGCTAGATCCGGGGGGGAAGGCACAGATACGCAGTATTTT
TRBV20-1	TRBJ2-7	-	-	CSASYDVFYEQYF	TGCAGTGCTAGTTACGATGTGTTTTACGAGCAGTACTTC
TRBV10-3	TRBJ2-3	-	few	CAISATLTDTQYF	TGTGCCATCAGTGCCACACTCACAGATACGCAGTATTTT
TRBV7-9	TRBJ1-2	TRBD1	once	CASSWTGVSYGYTF	TGTGCCAGCAGCTGGACAGGGGTTAGTTATGGCTACACCTTC
TRBV3-1	TRBJ2-1	TRBD2	-	CASSRSSGGREQFF	TGTGCCAGCAGCCGCTCTAGCGGGGGTAGGGAGCAGTTCTTC
TRBV24-1	TRBJ2-3	TRBD2	-	CATSDSQWSGRRDTQYF	TGTGCCACCAGTGATTCCCAGTGGAGCGGGAGACGAGATACGCAGTATTTT
TRBV12-3/TRBV12-4	TRBJ2-7	-	-	CASSDRGLYEQYF	TGTGCCAGCAGCGACAGGGGACTATACGAGCAGTACTTC
TRBV29-1	TRBJ2-5	-	-	CSVEYIKETQYF	TGCAGCGTTGAGTACATCAAAGAGACCCAGTACTTC
TRBV20-1	TRBJ1-5	-	once	CSARAGGSLNQPQHF	TGCAGTGCTAGAGCGGGGGGGTCCCTCAATCAGCCCCAGCATTTT
TRBV27	TRBJ2-3	TRBD2	-	CASSTWTSGIADTQYF	TGTGCCAGCAGCACCTGGACTAGCGGGATCGCAGATACGCAGTATTTT
TRBV4-1	TRBJ2-1	-	few	CASSPIVGEQFF	TGCGCCAGCAGCCCTATAGTAGGAGAGCAGTTCTTC
TRBV5-6	TRBJ2-3	-	-	CASSFLGEDTQYF	TGTGCCAGCAGCTTCTTGGGGGAGGATACGCAGTATTTT
TRBV20-1	TRBJ2-7	-	-	CSADIRENEQYF	TGCAGTGCTGACATCAGGGAGAACGAGCAGTACTTC
TRBV20-1	TRBJ2-1	-	-	CSARGGRRSSYNEQFF	TGCAGTGCTAGAGGGGGGAGGAGGTCCTCCTACAATGAGCAGTTCTTC
TRBV5-1	TRBJ2-1	-	-	CASSLAEGGFNEQFF	TGCGCCAGCAGCTTGGCAGAAGGGGGATTCAATGAGCAGTTCTTC
TRBV4-2	TRBJ2-3	TRBD2	few	CASNTGTSDTDTQYF	TGTGCCAGCAACACCGGGACTAGCGACACAGATACGCAGTATTTT
TRBV5-1	TRBJ2-3	-	-	CASSLAGALTDTQYF	TGCGCCAGCAGCTTGGCGGGAGCCCTCACAGATACGCAGTATTTT
TRBV7-2	TRBJ2-1	TRBD2	many	CASSPEASGIDQFF	TGTGCCAGCAGCCCAGAGGCTAGCGGGATTGATCAGTTCTTC
TRBV25-1	TRBJ2-7	-	-	CASSKDGASYEQYF	TGTGCCAGCAGTAAGGACGGAGCCTCCTACGAGCAGTACTTC
TRBV12-3/TRBV12-4	TRBJ2-1	-	-	CASSLGDLPEQFF	TGTGCCAGCAGTTTAGGAGATCTCCCTGAGCAGTTCTTC
TRBV10-3	TRBJ1-2	TRBD1	few	CAIKGAGDPYGYTF	TGTGCCATCAAGGGGGCAGGGGATCCCTATGGCTACACCTTC
TRBV6-5	TRBJ2-5	TRBD1	-	CASSYWTGPSTPYQETQYF	TGTGCCAGCAGCTACTGGACAGGACCCAGCACCCCGTACCAAGAGACCCAGTACTTC
TRBV27	TRBJ2-1	TRBD2	-	CASSTLTSGRYNEQFF	TGTGCCAGCAGCACCTTGACTAGCGGGAGATACAATGAGCAGTTCTTC
TRBV5-1	TRBJ2-2	TRBD2	-	CASSGRTSGRTGELFF	TGCGCCAGCAGCGGCCGGACTAGCGGGAGGACCGGGGAGCTGTTTTTT
TRBV12-3/TRBV12-4	TRBJ1-4	-	once	CASSLEGGYEKLFF	TGTGCCAGCAGTTTAGAAGGAGGGTATGAAAAACTGTTTTTT
TRBV10-3	TRBJ2-7	TRBD1	-	CAIRESGTGYEQYF	TGTGCCATCAGGGAGTCCGGGACAGGGTACGAGCAGTACTTC
TRBV2	TRBJ1-1	-	-	CASRRSPMGTEAFF	TGTGCCAGCAGGAGGTCCCCCATGGGAACTGAAGCTTTCTTT
TRBV6-6	TRBJ2-1	-	-	CASSYGRLSSYNEQFF	TGTGCCAGCAGTTACGGGAGGCTCAGCTCCTACAATGAGCAGTTCTTC
TRBV12-3/TRBV12-4	TRBJ2-7	TRBD2	few	CASSLAGGDHEQYF	TGTGCCAGCAGCCTAGCGGGGGGGGACCACGAGCAGTACTTC
TRBV7-9	TRBJ2-7	TRBD2	-	CASSYLLAGVNEQYF	TGTGCCAGCAGCTACCTACTAGCGGGAGTAAACGAGCAGTACTTC
TRBV5-1	TRBJ2-1	TRBD1	few	CASNLGTGGNEQFF	TGCGCCAGCAACCTAGGGACAGGGGGTAATGAGCAGTTCTTC
TRBV12-3/TRBV12-4	TRBJ2-5	TRBD2	-	CASSLAGLAHGQETQYF	TGTGCCAGCAGTTTAGCTGGACTAGCCCATGGCCAAGAGACCCAGTACTTC
TRBV10-3	TRBJ2-7	TRBD2	-	CAIRGGTSGRGNEQYF	TGTGCCATCAGGGGAGGGACTAGCGGGCGTGGGAACGAGCAGTACTTC
TRBV7-8	TRBJ2-2	-	-	CASSSGLSLGLFF	TGTGCCAGCAGCTCGGGACTCTCTCTAGGGCTGTTTTTT
TRBV12-3/TRBV12-4	TRBJ2-1	TRBD2	-	CASSFTGAGNEQFF	TGTGCCAGCAGTTTTACGGGAGCGGGAAATGAGCAGTTCTTC
TRBV29-1	TRBJ2-1	TRBD2	-	CSVRGLAIGEQFF	TGCAGCGTTCGGGGACTAGCGATAGGTGAGCAGTTCTTC
TRBV12-3/TRBV12-4	TRBJ2-5	TRBD1	-	CASSLGDRASQETQYF	TGTGCCAGCAGTTTAGGGGACAGGGCCTCTCAAGAGACCCAGTACTTC
TRBV10-3	TRBJ1-1	-	-	CAISESSGTEAFF	TGTGCCATCAGTGAGTCGTCGGGCACTGAAGCTTTCTTT